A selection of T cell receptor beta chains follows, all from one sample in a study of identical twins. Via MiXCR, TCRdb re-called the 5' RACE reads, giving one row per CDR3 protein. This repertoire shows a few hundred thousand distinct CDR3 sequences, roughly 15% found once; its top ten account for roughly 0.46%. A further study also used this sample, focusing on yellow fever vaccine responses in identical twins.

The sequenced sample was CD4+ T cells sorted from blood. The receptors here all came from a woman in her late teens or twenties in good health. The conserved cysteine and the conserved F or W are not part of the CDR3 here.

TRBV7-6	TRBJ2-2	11	ASSRIGAGELF
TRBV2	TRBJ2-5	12	ASRSTSRGETQY
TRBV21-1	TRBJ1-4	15	ASRAGQGARKNEKLF
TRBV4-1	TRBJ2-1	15	ASSQDLAPSRNNEQF
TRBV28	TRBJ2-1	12	ASSFGQRDNEQF
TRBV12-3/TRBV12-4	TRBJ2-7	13	ASSPRNSGSREQY
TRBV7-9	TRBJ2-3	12	ASSLAALTDTQY
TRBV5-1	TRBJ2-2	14	ASSPSGTGRTGELF
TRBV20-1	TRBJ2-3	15	SATPGTSGRMADTQY
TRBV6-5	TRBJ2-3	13	ASSYRDPPGDTQY
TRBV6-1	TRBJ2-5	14	ASRAGLAGVQETQY
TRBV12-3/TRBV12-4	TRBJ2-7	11	ATRAGPMYEQY
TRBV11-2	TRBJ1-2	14	ASSLGGVYPTYGYT
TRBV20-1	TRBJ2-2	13	SARPTGGDTGELF
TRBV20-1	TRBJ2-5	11	SALQNIGETQY
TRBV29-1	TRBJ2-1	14	SVPTRQGASYNEQF
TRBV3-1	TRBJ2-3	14	ASSQVYGGGANTQY
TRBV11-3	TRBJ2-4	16	ASSLELTGETAKNIQY
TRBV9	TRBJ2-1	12	ASSVALALNEQF
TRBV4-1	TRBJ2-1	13	ASSQGDLSYNEQF
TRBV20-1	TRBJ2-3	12	SARTLAGGHTQY
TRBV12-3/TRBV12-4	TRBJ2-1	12	ASSYQREVNEQF
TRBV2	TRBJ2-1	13	ASSEWATDNNEQF
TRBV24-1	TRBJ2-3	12	ATSDFKDPDTQY
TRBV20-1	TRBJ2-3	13	SAPRQVVDLDTQY
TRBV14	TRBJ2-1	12	ASSQVSDYNEQF
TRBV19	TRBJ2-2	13	ASSMGGLNTGELF
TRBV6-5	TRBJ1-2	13	ASSYSRRGPYGYT
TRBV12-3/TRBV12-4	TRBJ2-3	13	ASSVEYYYTDTQY
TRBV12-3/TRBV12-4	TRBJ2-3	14	ASRPPTGGGTDTQY
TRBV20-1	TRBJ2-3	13	SAPPKRARTDTQY
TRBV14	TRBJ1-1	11	ASRAELNTEAF
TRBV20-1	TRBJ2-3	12	SATPPLRGDTQY
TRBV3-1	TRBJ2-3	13	ASSRRTGSTDTQY
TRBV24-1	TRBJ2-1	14	ATSERGGGGYNEQF
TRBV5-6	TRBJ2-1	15	ASSLRTGSVIFFEQF
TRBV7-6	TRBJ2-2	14	ASSLVWREITGELF
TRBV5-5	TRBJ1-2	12	ASSLEQRINGYT
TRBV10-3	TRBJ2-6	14	AISDQGGVGANVLT
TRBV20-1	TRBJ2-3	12	SAKTSGSLDTQY
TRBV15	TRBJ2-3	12	ATSRRGRSDTQY
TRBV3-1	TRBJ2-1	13	ASSQEARGRGEQF
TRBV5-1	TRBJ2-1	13	ASSLEGVDPYEQF
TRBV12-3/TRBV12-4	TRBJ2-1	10	ASSPGLAGQF
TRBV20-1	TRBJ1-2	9	SARAGNGYT
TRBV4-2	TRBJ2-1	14	ASSQEGDSTLFEQF
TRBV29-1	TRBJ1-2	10	SVEDREDGYT
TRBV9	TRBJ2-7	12	ASSVNREAYEQY
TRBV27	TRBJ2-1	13	ASSFTSGQYNEQF
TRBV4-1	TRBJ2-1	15	ASSQERGAKGYNEQF
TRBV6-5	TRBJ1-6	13	ASSYAGTYNSPLH
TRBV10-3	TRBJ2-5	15	AISEFGGASPQETQY
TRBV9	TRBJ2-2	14	ASSVVAGVNTGELF
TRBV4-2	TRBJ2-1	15	ASSQDLWASGANEQF
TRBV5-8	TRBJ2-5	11	ASSSPVSGTQY
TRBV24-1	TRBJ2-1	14	ATSDRSGGAYNEQF
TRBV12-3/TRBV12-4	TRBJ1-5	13	ASSLGGEGNQPQH
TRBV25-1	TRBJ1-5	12	ASSDPQSWQPQH